This TCR beta chain was sequenced during a study of spatial heterogeneity in lung cancer. Study details: A consistent excess of beta-chain over alpha-chain sequences was detected. In raw reads, more than 8.5 appearances on average were recorded for each unique TCR and UMI combination. Study results and limitations: Blood carried ubiquitous expanded tumor TCRs more at resection than follow-up.

The library protocol tagged each TCR cDNA with a unique molecular identifier. TCRdb itself ran the 5' RACE reads through MiXCR, one entry per CDR3 protein. The sample shows tens of thousands of distinct CDR3 sequences, roughly 5.5% of them seen only once. At least ten counts were recorded for this clonotype. The antigen remains undetermined. Noted time point: sample taken at primary tumor resection. Whole RNA came from tumor, nontumor lung or frozen PBMC and was sequenced without being sorted. This TCR came from a female donor with early-stage non-small cell lung cancer. Sequenced material: PBMCs, taken at surgery.

The CDR3 nucleotides read TGCAGTGCCCCAAGGAGGGGCCACGAGCAGTACTTC. Translation gives CSAPRRGHEQYF. The genes are TRBV20-1 and TRBJ2-7, with D possibly matching TRBD2 (6 bases). Germline assignment: CDR1 DFQATT and CDR2 SNEGSKA (reference sequence). Trimming took off 6 bases at V and 5 bases at J, with 14 bases between the two ends. The CDR3 is 12 amino acids.